These T cell receptor beta chains were read from a single sample in a study of neurological immune-mediated disorders. One entry per CDR3 protein results from TCRdb running MiXCR on the 5' RACE reads. The repertoire holds around 26,000 distinct CDR3 sequences, 6.6% seen once, with more than 8.5% in the top ten. The sample taken for sequencing was PBMCs. These TCRs come from a woman in her 50s in good health. Both conserved end residues are part of each CDR3.

>TRBV7-9|TRBJ2-5
CASSFYDREETQYF
>TRBV5-1|TRBJ2-7
CASRSSGMTYEQYF
>TRBV4-3|TRBJ2-7
CASSQDSGYVAYEQYF
>TRBV20-1|TRBJ1-3
CSARVPSSGNTIYF
>TRBV20-1|TRBJ1-5
CSAREPGARQPQHF
>TRBV29-1|TRBJ2-3
CSQRSLGTDTQYF
>TRBV4-3|TRBJ2-3
CASSPWTSATDTQYF
>TRBV7-2|TRBJ1-2
CASRSPGHNYGYTF
>TRBV2|TRBJ2-6
CASSKEQVGSGANVLTF
>TRBV20-1|TRBJ1-1
CSAPSGLNTEAFF
>TRBV15|TRBJ2-3
CATSGQGNTQYF
>TRBV18|TRBJ2-7
CASRADSSYEQYF